The rows below give T cell receptor beta chains drawn from one sample of a study of T cell clones after liver transplantation. Using immunoSEQ multiplex PCR, the repertoire was profiled, and TCRdb retains in-frame clones only, with some absent. The sample contains 45,000 to 55,000 clones, roughly 83% of which appear only once. Sequencing used CD4+ T cells from blood, obtained before liver transplant. Every receptor here comes from a human donor who received a liver transplant. Each CDR3 is given with its conserved first and last residue. D genes are given only for firm matches. Not every row has a clone size; where given, it reads once, few, many or a size class.

>TRBV29-1|.|TRBJ2-3|.
CSVEESIRTDTQYF
TGCAGCGTTGAAGAATCAATCCGCACAGATACGCAGTATTTT
>TRBV7-6|.|TRBJ2-3|TRBD2
CASSLTVRGRAPDTQYF
TGTGCCAGCAGCTTAACCGTTCGTGGGAGGGCGCCAGATACGCAGTATTTT
>TRBV7-8|.|TRBJ1-5|.
CASSLVGGRGINQPQHF
TGTGCCAGCAGCTTAGTCGGAGGGAGGGGTATCAATCAGCCCCAGCATTTT
>TRBV4-3|.|TRBJ1-4|.
CASSQGGAYANEKLFF
TGCGCCAGCAGCCAAGGGGGCGCTTACGCTAATGAAAAACTGTTTTTT
>TRBV6-1|few|TRBJ1-2|.
CASSGTQESYGYTF
TGTGCCAGCAGTGGCACCCAGGAGTCCTATGGCTACACCTTC
>TRBV7-2|.|TRBJ2-1|.
CASSLNHRAIKGEQFF
TGTGCCAGCAGCCTCAACCACCGGGCCATTAAGGGTGAGCAGTTCTTC
>TRBV19|once|TRBJ1-5|TRBD1
CASMETGDSNQPQHF
TGTGCCAGTATGGAGACAGGGGATAGCAATCAGCCCCAGCATTTT
>TRBV19|.|TRBJ2-5|.
CASSIVLRRVETQYF
TGTGCCAGTAGTATAGTCTTAAGACGGGTAGAGACCCAGTACTTC
>TRBV6-4|.|TRBJ1-1|.
CASSVQYNTEAFF
TGTGCCAGCAGTGTGCAATATAACACTGAAGCTTTCTTT
>TRBV5-6|.|TRBJ1-1|.
CASSLVGTLNTEAFF
TGTGCCAGCAGCTTGGTCGGGACACTGAACACTGAAGCTTTCTTT
>TRBV6-5|.|TRBJ2-7|.
CASRRGQSYEQYF
TGTGCCAGCCGCAGGGGCCAGTCCTACGAGCAGTACTTC
>TRBV9|.|TRBJ2-7|.
CASSVGPGQPTYEQYF
TGTGCCAGCAGCGTAGGTCCGGGACAACCAACCTACGAGCAGTACTTC
>TRBV7-9|few|TRBJ1-6|.
CASSLVTGLNSPLHF
TGTGCCAGCAGCTTAGTTACAGGGCTTAATTCACCCCTCCACTTT
>TRBV28|few|TRBJ1-1|TRBD1
CASNSPRDRGTEAFF
TGTGCCAGCAACTCACCCCGGGACAGGGGCACTGAAGCTTTCTTT
>TRBV5-4|.|TRBJ2-7|.
CASSLAGSYEQYF
TGTGCCAGCAGCTTGGCAGGATCCTACGAGCAGTACTTC
>TRBV6-6|.|TRBJ1-1|.
CASSLQGWDTEAFF
TGTGCCAGCAGTCTTCAGGGGTGGGACACTGAAGCTTTCTTT
>TRBV30|.|TRBJ1-4|.
CAWALQVGEKLFF
TGTGCCTGGGCGTTGCAGGTGGGAGAAAAACTGTTTTTT
>TRBV5-5|.|TRBJ1-5|TRBD1
CASSLGAGTGNQPQHF
TGTGCCAGCAGCTTGGGTGCTGGGACAGGCAATCAGCCCCAGCATTTT
>TRBV9|.|TRBJ2-1|TRBD1
CASSLHVGQGEYEQFF
TGTGCCAGCAGCCTCCATGTGGGACAGGGGGAATATGAGCAGTTCTTC
>TRBV5-6|.|TRBJ2-2|.
CASSLMGNTGELFF
TGTGCCAGCAGCTTGATGGGGAACACCGGGGAGCTGTTTTTT
>TRBV19|.|TRBJ2-1|.
CASRTTSLVWNEQFF
TGTGCCAGTAGGACCACGTCGCTAGTCTGGAATGAGCAGTTCTTC
>TRBV29-1|.|TRBJ2-7|TRBD2
CSVAPSGNYEQYF
TGCAGCGTTGCCCCGAGCGGGAATTACGAGCAGTACTTC
>TRBV11-3|.|TRBJ2-5|TRBD2
CASSLRASGSTETQYF
TGTGCCAGCAGCTTGAGGGCTAGCGGGAGTACAGAGACCCAGTACTTC
>TRBV4-1|few|TRBJ1-3|.
CASSHYDRSNTIYF
TGCGCCAGCAGCCATTATGACAGATCGAACACCATATATTTT
>TRBV6-6|.|TRBJ1-5|.
CASSYAGAGGNQPQHF
TGTGCCAGCAGTTACGCGGGGGCGGGGGGCAATCAGCCCCAGCATTTT
>TRBV6-6|.|TRBJ2-7|TRBD1
CASSYTGQGAYEQYF
TGTGCCAGCAGTTACACTGGGCAGGGGGCTTACGAGCAGTACTTC
>TRBV6-5|.|TRBJ2-1|TRBD2
CATSTSGRYNEQFF
TGTGCCACTTCGACTAGCGGGAGATACAATGAGCAGTTCTTC
>TRBV6-6|.|TRBJ2-3|TRBD2
CASRAGGSTDTQYF
TGTGCCAGCAGGGCGGGGGGGAGCACAGATACGCAGTATTTT
>TRBV5-1|.|TRBJ2-3|.
CASSLAGQLDTQYF
TGCGCCAGCAGCTTGGCCGGACAGCTAGATACGCAGTATTTT
>TRBV28|few|TRBJ2-3|TRBD1
CASSAGTGNTDTQYF
TGTGCCAGCAGTGCGGGGACAGGGAACACAGATACGCAGTATTTT
>TRBV18|.|TRBJ1-1|.
CASSPMGLPGAEAFF
TGTGCCAGCTCACCGATGGGACTTCCTGGCGCTGAAGCTTTCTTT